Following are 13 T cell receptor beta chains from one sample sequenced in a study of blood T cell repertoires in COVID-19. The repertoire was sequenced with immunoSEQ multiplex PCR; TCRdb's copy has only in-frame clones and lacks some. The data hold 210,000 or so clones, with around 89% observed a single time. Sequenced input: peripheral blood. These receptors originate from a woman between 40 and 55 years old with acute or convalescent COVID-19.

The rearrangement joins TRBV4-2 to TRBJ1-4; D not resolved. Germline V gene sequence: CDR1 LGHNA, CDR2 YNFKEQ. The CDR3 is 18 amino acids. V was trimmed by 1 base and J by 8 bases, leaving 23 bases between them. Written as DNA, the CDR3 is TGTGCCAGCAGCCAAGCGGGCACGCACAGTGCCCCGGGGGAAAAACTGTTTTTT. Its translation is CASSQAGTHSAPGEKLFF.

The V gene is TRBV2, the J gene TRBJ1-1; D may be TRBD1 (5 bases). V dropped 4 bases and J dropped 3 bases, with 12 bases sitting between them. CDR1 and CDR2 from the germline V gene are SNHLY and FYNNEI. The CDR3 totals 14 residues. The CDR3 bases are TGTGCCAGCAGTGCACGACAGTCTGACACTGAAGCTTTCTTT. This translates into CASSARQSDTEAFF.

The chain couples TRBV7-2 to TRBJ1-1; the D gene is possibly TRBD1 (5 bases). The CDR3 runs 14 residues. Germline CDR1 is SGHTA and CDR2 is FQGNSA. V lost 3 bases, J lost 6 bases, and 14 bases lay in between. CDR3: CASSFRTSRAEAFF. As DNA, the CDR3 is TGTGCCAGCAGCTTTAGGACATCTCGGGCTGAAGCTTTCTTT.

The rearrangement joins TRBV11-2 to TRBJ1-1; 9 bases map to TRBD1. The CDR3 covers 14 residues. Germline V gene lookup returns CDR1 SGHAT and CDR2 FQNNGV. J gave up 1 base and V 6 bases, and 3 bases lay outside the gene matches. The CDR3 DNA follows: TGTGCCAGCAGGGAGGGACAGGGGAACACTGAAGCTTTCTTT. Its translation: CASREGQGNTEAFF. Complete variable domain (other parts from reference TRBV11-2 and TRBJ1-1): EAGVAQSPRYKIIEKRQSVAFWCNPISGHATLYWYQQILGQGPKLLIQFQNNGVVDDSQLPKDRFSAERLKGVDSTLKIQPAKLEDSAVYLCASREGQGNTEAFFGQGTRLTVV.

The chain joins TRBV11-2 to TRBJ1-2; no clear D. Per the germline V gene, CDR1 is SGHAT and CDR2 is FQNNGV. V lost 0 bases and J 2 bases, leaving 10 bases between the germline ends. The CDR3 is 15 amino acids. CDR3 sequence: CASSLDVRRNYGYTF. The CDR3 coding sequence is TGTGCCAGCAGCTTAGATGTTCGCAGAAACTATGGCTACACCTTC.

This chain links TRBV7-2 with TRBJ1-2, with a possible D match to TRBD1 (5 bases). The CDR3 totals 14 residues. Between the trimmed V and J ends, which lost 0 bases and 5 bases, there was a span of 10 bases. The germline V gene encodes CDR1 SGHTA and CDR2 FQGNSA. Here the CDR3 DNA reads TGTGCCAGCAGCTTAGCAGGGCCAGGGTATGGCTACACCTTC. Its translation: CASSLAGPGYGYTF. Full variable domain (rest looked up from reference TRBV7-2 and TRBJ1-2): GAGVSQSPSNKVTEKGKDVELRCDPISGHTALYWYRQSLGQGLEFLIYFQGNSAPDKSGLPSDRFSAERTGGSVSTLTIQRTQQEDSAVYLCASSLAGPGYGYTFGSGTRLTVV.

The chain uses TRBV29-1 and TRBJ1-4; the D gene is possibly TRBD1 (6 bases). CDR1 is SQVTM, CDR2 ANQGSEA, per germline. This CDR3 is built from 14 residues. The ends were cut back, 6 bases at V and 8 bases at J, with 19 bases in the middle. CDR3 coding DNA: TGCAGCGTCCGGCCCCGGGGGGCAGGGGAAAAACTGTTTTTT. Amino acid sequence: CSVRPRGAGEKLFF.

This clone came up once. The gene calls are TRBV6-1 and TRBJ1-5; 9 bases match TRBD1. Germline-derived CDR1 and CDR2 are MNHNS and SASEGT. V lost 3 bases and J lost 6; bases outside the gene matches: 6. There are 15 residues in the CDR3. Here the CDR3 reads CASSDSTGGSQPQHF. The CDR3 region has the DNA TGTGCCAGCAGTGATTCGACAGGGGGGAGTCAGCCCCAGCATTTT.

The chain has TRBV5-6 and TRBJ1-4; TRBD1 matches 7 bases. V trimming: 4 bases; J trimming: 5 bases; junction bases outside the gene matches: 8. CDR3 length: 15 residues. The germline gives CDR1 SGHDT, CDR2 YYEEEE. The CDR3 DNA reads TGTGCCAGCAGCATGACCGGGACAGTGAATGAAAAACTGTTTTTT. Amino acid sequence: CASSMTGTVNEKLFF.

This chain links TRBV4-1 with TRBJ1-1, with 7 bases aligning to TRBD1. The CDR3 sequence is 14 residues long. J lost 5 bases, V lost 1 base, and 4 bases had no gene match. CDR1 MGHRA and CDR2 YSYEKL come from the germline V gene. As DNA, the CDR3 is TGCGCCAGCAGCCAAGGACAGGGTCGGACTGAAGCTTTCTTT. Amino acids: CASSQGQGRTEAFF.

This chain connects TRBV19 to TRBJ2-5, with D possibly matching TRBD1 (5 bases). This CDR3 contains 13 residues. V shed 5 bases and J shed 3 bases, with 10 bases lying between them. CDR1 and CDR2 from the germline V gene are LNHDA and SQIVND (reference sequence). The CDR3 DNA is TGTGCCAGTAGTCAACAGGTAAAAGAGACCCAGTACTTC. Residues: CASSQQVKETQYF.

This rearrangement joins TRBV18 to TRBJ2-5, with 13 bases identical to TRBD2. The junction had 6 bases not matched to a gene; V was cut back by 3 bases and J by 5 bases. The germline CDR1 and CDR2 sequences are KGHSH and LQKENI. The CDR3 extends over 16 amino acids. CDR3 nucleotide sequence: TGTGCCAGCTCACCGACTAGCGGGGGGTCCGGGGAGACCCAGTACTTC. This encodes CASSPTSGGSGETQYF.

The V and J genes are TRBV21-1 and TRBJ1-1; the table's D call, TRBD1, has no DNA check behind it. TRBV21-1 is a known pseudogene. The CDR3 runs 18 residues. The CDR3 region is CASSKYWRQGERGTEAFF. The CDR3, as DNA: TGTGCCAGCAGCAAATATTGGAGACAGGGGGAACGGGGCACTGAAGCTTTCTTT.